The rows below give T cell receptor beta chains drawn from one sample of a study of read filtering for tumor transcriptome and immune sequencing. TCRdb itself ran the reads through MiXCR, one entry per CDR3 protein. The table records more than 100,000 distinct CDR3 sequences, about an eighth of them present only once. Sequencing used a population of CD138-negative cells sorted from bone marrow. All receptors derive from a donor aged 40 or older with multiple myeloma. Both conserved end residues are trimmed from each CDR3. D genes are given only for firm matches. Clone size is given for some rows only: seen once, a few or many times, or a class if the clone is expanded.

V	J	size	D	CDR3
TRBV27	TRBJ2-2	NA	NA	ASSLCEGPNTGELF
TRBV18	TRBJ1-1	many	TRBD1	ASSPPQGGNTEAF
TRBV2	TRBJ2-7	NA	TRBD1	ASINGTGPYEQY
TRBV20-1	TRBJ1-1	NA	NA	SARPTVLNTEAF
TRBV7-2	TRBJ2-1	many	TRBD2	ASSLAPTGGAPV
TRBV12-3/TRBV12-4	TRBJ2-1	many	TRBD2	ASQREGPLEQF
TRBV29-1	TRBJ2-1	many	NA	SVEVVSYNEQF
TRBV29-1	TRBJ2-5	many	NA	SVDGGRGETQY
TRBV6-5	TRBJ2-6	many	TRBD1	ASRGGQGARGANVLT
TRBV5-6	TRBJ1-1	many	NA	ASSSPGAMNTEAF
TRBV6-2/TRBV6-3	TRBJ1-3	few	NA	ASSQQDPSGDTIY
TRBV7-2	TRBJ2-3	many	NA	ASSFHPDTQY
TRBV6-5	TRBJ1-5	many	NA	ASSRIQGGDQPQH
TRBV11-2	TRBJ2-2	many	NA	ASHREGAGELF
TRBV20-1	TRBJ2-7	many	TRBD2	SARDREGLYEQY
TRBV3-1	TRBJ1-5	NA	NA	ASSQDSVQPQN
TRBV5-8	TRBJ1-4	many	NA	ASSLKGSGNEKLF
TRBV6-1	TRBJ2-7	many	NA	ASSEAGFEQY
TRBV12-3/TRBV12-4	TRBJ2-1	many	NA	ASSLTGSYNEQF
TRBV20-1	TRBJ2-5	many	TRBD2	SAIGLAGVLETQY
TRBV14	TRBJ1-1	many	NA	ASSQRPTNTEAF
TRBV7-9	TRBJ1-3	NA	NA	ASSRTGNTIY
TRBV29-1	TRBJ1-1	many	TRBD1	SGSPGQGSAEAF
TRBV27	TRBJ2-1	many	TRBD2	ASSARTSGVNEQF
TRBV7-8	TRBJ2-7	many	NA	ASSSARLVYEQY
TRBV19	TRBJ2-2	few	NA	ATHRTENTGELF
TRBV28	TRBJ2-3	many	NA	ASSNLREDHTDTQY
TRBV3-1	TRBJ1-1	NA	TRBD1	ASSHRGQGGTEAF
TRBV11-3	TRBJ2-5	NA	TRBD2	ASSPVKTSGPQETQY
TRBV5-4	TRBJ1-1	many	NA	ASSFDRNTEAF
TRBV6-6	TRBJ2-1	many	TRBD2	ASSYSPGTSGTSSYNEQF
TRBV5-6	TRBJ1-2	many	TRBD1	ASSLPGTEYGYT
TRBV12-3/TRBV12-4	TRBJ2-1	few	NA	ASSEGEEQF
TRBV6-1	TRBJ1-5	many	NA	ASSPLYVNQPQH
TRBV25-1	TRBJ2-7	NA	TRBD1	ASSEKQGGEQY
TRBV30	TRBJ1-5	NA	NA	AWGKAGDQPQH
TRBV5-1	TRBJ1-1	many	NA	ASSFHSGDDRSGAF
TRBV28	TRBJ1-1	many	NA	ASTTYPRGNTEAF
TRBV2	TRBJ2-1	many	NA	ASSVDVGVALDLNEQF
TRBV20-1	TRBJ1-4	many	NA	SASSRPHEKLF
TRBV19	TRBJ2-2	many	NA	ASSPGHTNTGELF
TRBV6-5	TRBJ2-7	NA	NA	ASSYSKVGRSYEQY
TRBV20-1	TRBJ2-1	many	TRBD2	SARGPAGVYGEQF